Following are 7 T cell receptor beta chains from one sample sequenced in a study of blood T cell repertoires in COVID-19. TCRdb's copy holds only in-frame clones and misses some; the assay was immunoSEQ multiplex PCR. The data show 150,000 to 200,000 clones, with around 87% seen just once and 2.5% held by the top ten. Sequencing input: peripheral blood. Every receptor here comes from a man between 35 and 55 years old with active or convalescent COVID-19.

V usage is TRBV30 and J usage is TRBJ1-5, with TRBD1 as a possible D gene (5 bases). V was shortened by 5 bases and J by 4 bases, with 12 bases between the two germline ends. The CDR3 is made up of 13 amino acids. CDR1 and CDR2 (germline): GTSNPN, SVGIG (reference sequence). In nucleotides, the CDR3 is TGTGCCTGGGGGACGAGGGAAAATCAGCCCCAGCATTTT. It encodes CAWGTRENQPQHF. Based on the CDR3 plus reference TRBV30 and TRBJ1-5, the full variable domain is SQTIHQWPATLVQPVGSPLSLECTVEGTSNPNLYWYRQAAGRGLQLLFYSVGIGQISSEVPQNLSASRPQDRQFILSSKKLLLSDSGFYLCAWGTRENQPQHFGDGTRLSIL.

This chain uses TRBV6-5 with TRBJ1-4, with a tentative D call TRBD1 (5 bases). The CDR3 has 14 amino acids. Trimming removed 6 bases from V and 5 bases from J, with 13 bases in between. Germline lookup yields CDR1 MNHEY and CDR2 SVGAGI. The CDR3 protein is CASRKQATNEKLFF. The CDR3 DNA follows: TGTGCCAGCAGGAAACAGGCTACAAATGAAAAACTGTTTTTT.

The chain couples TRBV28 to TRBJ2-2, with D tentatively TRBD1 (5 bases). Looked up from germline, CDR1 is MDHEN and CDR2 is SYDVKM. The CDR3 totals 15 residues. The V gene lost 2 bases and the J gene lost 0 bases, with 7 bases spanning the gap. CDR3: CASSLQGPNTGELFF. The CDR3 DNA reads TGTGCCAGCAGTTTACAGGGTCCGAACACCGGGGAGCTGTTTTTT.

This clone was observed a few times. The DNA of the CDR3 is TGTGCCTTCCAGACTAGCGGGGGAGGGACCCAGTACTTC. Protein sequence: CAFQTSGGGTQYF. The gene calls are TRBV5-4 and TRBJ2-5, with 12 bases that match TRBD2. This CDR3 has 13 residues. Germline CDR1 and CDR2: SGHNT and YYREEE (reference sequence). J gave up 7 bases and V 10 bases, and 8 bases lay outside the gene matches.

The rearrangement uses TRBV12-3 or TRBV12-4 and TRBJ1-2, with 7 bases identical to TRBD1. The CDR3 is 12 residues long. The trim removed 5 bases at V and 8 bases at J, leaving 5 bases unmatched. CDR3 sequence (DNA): TGTGCCAGCAGTCTAAACAGGGGAGGCTACACCTTC. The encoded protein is CASSLNRGGYTF.

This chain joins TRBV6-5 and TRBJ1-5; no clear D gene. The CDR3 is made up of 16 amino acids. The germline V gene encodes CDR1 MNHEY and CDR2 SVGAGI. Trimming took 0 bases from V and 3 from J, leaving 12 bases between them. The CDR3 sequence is CASSYSSRMVNQPQHF. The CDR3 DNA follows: TGTGCCAGCAGTTACTCGAGCAGGATGGTCAATCAGCCCCAGCATTTT.

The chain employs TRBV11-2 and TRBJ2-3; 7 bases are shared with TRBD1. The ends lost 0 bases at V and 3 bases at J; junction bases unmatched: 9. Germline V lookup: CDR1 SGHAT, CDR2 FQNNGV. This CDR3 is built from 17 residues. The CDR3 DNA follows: TGTGCCAGCAGCTTAGATCCGAGGGGGCGCGGAACAGATACGCAGTATTTT. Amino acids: CASSLDPRGRGTDTQYF.